This entry is about one T cell receptor beta chain. This record belongs to a study of blood T cell repertoires in COVID-19. Study at large: Samples representing acute and convalescent COVID-19 were sourced from the United States, Italy and Spain. PBMCs, B-cell-depleted T cells, or T cells provided the cDNA or gDNA that made up the material.

The V gene lost 2 bases and the J gene lost 5 bases, with 7 bases spanning the gap. From germline, CDR1 is KGHDR and CDR2 SFDVKD. CDR3 length: 13 amino acids. Original analysis: Nucleated cell counts were estimated from reference gene primer amplification. Repertoires were generated with immunoSEQ multiplex PCR, while TCRdb's copy carries only in-frame clones and drops some. V, J and clone size were drawn from that table, and D and trimming were deduced from the DNA. This table holds more than 65,000 clones, 80% to 85% found once. The source material was peripheral blood. The TCR originated in a woman aged 70-85 years with acute or convalescent COVID-19. This sequence joins TRBV24-1 and TRBJ2-3; D remains unclear. CDR3 amino acids: CATSDSFRDTQYF. The CDR3 nucleotides are TGTGCCACCAGTGATTCATTTAGAGATACGCAGTATTTT.